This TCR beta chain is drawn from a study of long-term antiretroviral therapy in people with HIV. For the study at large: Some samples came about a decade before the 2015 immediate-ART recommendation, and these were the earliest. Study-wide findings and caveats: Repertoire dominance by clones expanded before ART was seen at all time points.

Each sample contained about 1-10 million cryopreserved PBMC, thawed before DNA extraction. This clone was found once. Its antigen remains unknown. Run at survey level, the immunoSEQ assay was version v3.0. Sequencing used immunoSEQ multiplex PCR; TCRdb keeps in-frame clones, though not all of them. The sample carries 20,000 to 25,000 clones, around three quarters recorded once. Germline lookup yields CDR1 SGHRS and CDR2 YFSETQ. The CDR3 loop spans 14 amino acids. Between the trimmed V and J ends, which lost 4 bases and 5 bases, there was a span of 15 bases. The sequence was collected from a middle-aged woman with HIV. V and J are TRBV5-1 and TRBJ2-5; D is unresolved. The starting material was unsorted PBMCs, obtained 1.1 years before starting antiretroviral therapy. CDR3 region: CASSPDPERETQYF. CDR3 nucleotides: TGCGCCAGCAGCCCCGATCCGGAGAGGGAGACCCAGTACTTC.